This T cell receptor beta chain was recorded in a study of CD4 T cell repertoires in COVID-19. CDR3 length: 14 amino acids. After removal of 4 bases from V and 2 bases from J, the junction contained 5 bases not matched to a gene. The germline V gene encodes CDR1 MNHNS and CDR2 SASEGT. These memory T cells were uncultured and sequenced directly after ex vivo isolation. The protocol was immunoSEQ multiplex PCR, while the TCRdb copy is restricted to in-frame clones and leaves out a portion. This table has around 22,000 clones, roughly 91% appearing once. The sequenced sample was central memory CD4+ T cells from blood, obtained before the COVID-19 pandemic. The chain carries TRBV6-1 and TRBJ2-7, with 7 bases matching TRBD2. The sequence came from a human donor who had COVID-19. The CDR3 is CASSGRLAAYEQYF. CDR3 coding DNA: TGTGCCAGCAGTGGGCGACTAGCAGCCTACGAGCAGTACTTC.